This T cell receptor (beta chain) was obtained from a study of blood T cell repertoires in COVID-19. The V segment lost 3 bases and the J segment 10 bases; nucleotides outside the gene matches: 10. CDR3 length equals 16 residues. Germline-derived CDR1 and CDR2 are LGHDT and YNNKEL (reference sequence). Profiled with immunoSEQ multiplex PCR; TCRdb holds only in-frame clones, not every one. The top ten hold about 2% of the sample, which has 160,000 or so clones, approximately 95% seen once. This TCR was sampled from a woman aged 55-70 years with COVID-19, enrolled during active disease. The sample was peripheral blood. The gene calls are TRBV3-1 (or the pseudogene TRBV3-2) and TRBJ1-6; 9 bases agree with TRBD1. The CDR3, as DNA: TGTGCCAGCAGCCACGGGACAGGGAGGTCGGGCTCACCCCTCCACTTT. This codes for CASSHGTGRSGSPLHF.